This T cell receptor beta chain was recorded in a study of blood T cell repertoires in COVID-19. Original analysis: Reference gene primers were amplified, and this amplification served to estimate nucleated cell counts. The method was immunoSEQ multiplex PCR; TCRdb's version includes in-frame clones alone and lacks a portion of them. The V and J calls and clone size were taken over from that table, and D and trimming were inferred from the DNA. The sample has approximately 50,000 clones, 80% to 90% seen once. Trimming took 8 bases from V and 2 from J; bases not matched to a gene: 9. The CDR3 length is 14 residues. The germline CDR1 and CDR2 sequences are SQVTM and ANQGSEA.

The J gene is TRBJ1-5, the V gene TRBV29-1; 7 bases agree with TRBD1. The receptor's source is an elderly woman with acute or convalescent COVID-19. The sample comprised peripheral blood. The CDR3 here is CSLTTGTRNQPQHF. The CDR3 bases are TGCAGCTTAACGACAGGGACACGCAATCAGCCCCAGCATTTT. Combining the CDR3 with reference TRBV29-1 and TRBJ1-5 gives the whole variable domain SAVISQKPSRDICQRGTSLTIQCQVDSQVTMMFWYRQQPGQSLTLIATANQGSEATYESGFVIDKFPISRPNLTFSTLTVSNMSPEDSSIYLCSLTTGTRNQPQHFGDGTRLSIL.